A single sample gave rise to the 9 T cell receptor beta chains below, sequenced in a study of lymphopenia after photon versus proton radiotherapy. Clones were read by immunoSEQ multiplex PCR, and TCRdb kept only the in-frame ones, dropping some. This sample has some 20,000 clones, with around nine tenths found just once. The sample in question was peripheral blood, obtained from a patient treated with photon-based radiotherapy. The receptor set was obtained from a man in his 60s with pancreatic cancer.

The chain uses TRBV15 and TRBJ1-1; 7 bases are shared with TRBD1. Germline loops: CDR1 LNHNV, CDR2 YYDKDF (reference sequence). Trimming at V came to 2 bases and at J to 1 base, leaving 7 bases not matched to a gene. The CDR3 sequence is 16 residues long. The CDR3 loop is CATSRQGGIGNTEAFF. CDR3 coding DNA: TGTGCCACCAGCAGACAGGGGGGGATTGGGAACACTGAAGCTTTCTTT.

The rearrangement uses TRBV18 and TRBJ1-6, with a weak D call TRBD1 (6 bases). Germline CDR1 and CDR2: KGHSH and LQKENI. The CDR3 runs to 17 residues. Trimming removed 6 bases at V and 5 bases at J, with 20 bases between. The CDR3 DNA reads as TGTGCCAGCTCTCTACGCACAGGGCGTGGGAATAATTCACCCCTCCACTTT. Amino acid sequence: CASSLRTGRGNNSPLHF.

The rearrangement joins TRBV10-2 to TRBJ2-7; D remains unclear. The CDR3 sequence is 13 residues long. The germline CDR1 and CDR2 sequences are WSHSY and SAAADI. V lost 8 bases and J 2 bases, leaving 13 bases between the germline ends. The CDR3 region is CASQLSIAYEQYF. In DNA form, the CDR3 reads TGCGCCAGCCAACTCTCCATTGCCTACGAGCAGTACTTC.

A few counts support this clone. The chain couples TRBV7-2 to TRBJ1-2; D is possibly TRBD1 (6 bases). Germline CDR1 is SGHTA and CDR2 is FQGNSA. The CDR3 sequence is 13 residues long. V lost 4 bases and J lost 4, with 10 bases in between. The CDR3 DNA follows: TGTGCCAGCAGCTCCGACAGGCGCTATGGCTACACCTTC. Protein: CASSSDRRYGYTF.

DNA of the CDR3: TGCAGCGTTAAACACCGGGCCCACCAAGAGACCCAGTACTTC. Its protein product is CSVKHRAHQETQYF. The V and J genes are TRBV29-1 and TRBJ2-5; D is ambiguous. V shed 5 bases and J shed 0 bases, with 13 bases lying between them. CDR1 is SQVTM and CDR2 is ANQGSEA in the germline V gene. This CDR3 has 14 residues.

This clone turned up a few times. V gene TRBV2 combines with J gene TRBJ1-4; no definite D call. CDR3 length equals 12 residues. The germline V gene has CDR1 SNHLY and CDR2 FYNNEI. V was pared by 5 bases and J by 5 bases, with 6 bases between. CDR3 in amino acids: CASSNSNEKLFF. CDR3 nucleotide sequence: TGTGCCAGCAGTAACAGCAATGAAAAACTGTTTTTT. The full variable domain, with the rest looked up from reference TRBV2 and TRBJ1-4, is EPEVTQTPSHQVTQMGQEVILRCVPISNHLYFYWYRQILGQKVEFLVSFYNNEISEKSEIFDDQFSVERPDGSNFTLKIRSTKLEDSAMYFCASSNSNEKLFFGSGTQLSVL.

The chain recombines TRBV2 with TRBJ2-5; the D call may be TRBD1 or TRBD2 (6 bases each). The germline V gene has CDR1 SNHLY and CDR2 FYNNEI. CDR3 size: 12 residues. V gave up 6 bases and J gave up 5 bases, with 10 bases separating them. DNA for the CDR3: TGTGCCAGCAGAGGAGGGGGTGAGACCCAGTACTTC. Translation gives CASRGGGETQYF.

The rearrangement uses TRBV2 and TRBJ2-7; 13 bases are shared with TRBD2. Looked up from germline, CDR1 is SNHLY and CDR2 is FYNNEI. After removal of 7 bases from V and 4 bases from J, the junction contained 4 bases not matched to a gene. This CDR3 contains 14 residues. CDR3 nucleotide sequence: TGTGCCAGCATAGGACTAGCGGGGGTATACGAGCAGTACTTC. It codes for CASIGLAGVYEQYF.

DNA for the CDR3: TGTGCCAGCAGTTCCTTTGGACAACACCCCACAGATACGCAGTATTTT. Protein sequence: CASSSFGQHPTDTQYF. V and J are TRBV27 and TRBJ2-3; a weak D match, TRBD1 (5 bases). CDR3 size: 16 residues. Trimming stripped 4 bases from V and 2 bases from J, with 16 bases between. Germline loops: CDR1 MNHEY, CDR2 SMNVEV (reference sequence).